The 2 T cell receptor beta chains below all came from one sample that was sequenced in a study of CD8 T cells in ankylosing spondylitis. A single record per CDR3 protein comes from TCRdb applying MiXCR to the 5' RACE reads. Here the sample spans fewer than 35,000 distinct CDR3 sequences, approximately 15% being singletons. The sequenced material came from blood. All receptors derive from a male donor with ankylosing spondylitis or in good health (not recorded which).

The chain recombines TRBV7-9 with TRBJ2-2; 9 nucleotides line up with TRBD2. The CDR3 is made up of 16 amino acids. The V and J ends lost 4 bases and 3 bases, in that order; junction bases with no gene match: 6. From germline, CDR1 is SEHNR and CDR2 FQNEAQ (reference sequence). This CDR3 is CASSWRLAEDTGELFF. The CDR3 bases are TGTGCCAGCAGCTGGCGACTAGCGGAGGACACCGGGGAGCTGTTTTTT.

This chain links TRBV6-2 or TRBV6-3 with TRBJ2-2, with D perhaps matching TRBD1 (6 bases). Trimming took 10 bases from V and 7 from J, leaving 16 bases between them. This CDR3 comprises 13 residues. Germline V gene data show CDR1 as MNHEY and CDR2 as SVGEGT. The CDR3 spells CANSGTYGGELFF. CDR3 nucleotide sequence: TGTGCCAACTCCGGGACATATGGCGGGGAGCTGTTTTTT.